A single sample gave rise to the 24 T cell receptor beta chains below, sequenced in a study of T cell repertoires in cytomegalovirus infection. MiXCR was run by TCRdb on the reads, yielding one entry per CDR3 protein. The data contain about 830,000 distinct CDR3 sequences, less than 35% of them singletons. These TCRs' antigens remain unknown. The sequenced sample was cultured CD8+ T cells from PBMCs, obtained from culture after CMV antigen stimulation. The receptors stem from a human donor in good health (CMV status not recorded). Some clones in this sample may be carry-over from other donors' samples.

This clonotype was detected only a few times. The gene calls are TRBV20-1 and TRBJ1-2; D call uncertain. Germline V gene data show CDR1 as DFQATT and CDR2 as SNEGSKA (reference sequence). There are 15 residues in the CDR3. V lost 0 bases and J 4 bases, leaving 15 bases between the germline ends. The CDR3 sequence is CSARDSAVIAYGYTF. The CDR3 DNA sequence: TGCAGTGCTAGAGATAGCGCAGTCATAGCCTATGGCTACACCTTC.

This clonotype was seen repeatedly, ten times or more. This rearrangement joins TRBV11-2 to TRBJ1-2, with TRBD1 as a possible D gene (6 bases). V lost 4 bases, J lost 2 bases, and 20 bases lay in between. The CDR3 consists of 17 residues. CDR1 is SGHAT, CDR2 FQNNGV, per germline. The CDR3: CASSSQFRQEPNYGYTF. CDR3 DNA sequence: TGTGCCAGCAGCTCCCAATTTCGACAGGAACCAAACTATGGCTACACCTTC.

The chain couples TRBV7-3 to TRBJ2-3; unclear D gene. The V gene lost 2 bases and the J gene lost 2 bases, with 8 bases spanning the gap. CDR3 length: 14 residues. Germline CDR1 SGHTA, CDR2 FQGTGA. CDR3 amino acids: CASSLVGFTDTQYF. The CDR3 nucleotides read TGTGCCAGCAGCTTAGTAGGTTTCACAGATACGCAGTATTTT.

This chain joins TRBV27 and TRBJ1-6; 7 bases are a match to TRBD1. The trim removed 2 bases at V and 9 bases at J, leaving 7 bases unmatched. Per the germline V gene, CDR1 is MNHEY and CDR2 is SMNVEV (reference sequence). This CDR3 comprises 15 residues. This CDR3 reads CASSLDRQGGSPLHF. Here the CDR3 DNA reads TGTGCCAGCAGTTTAGATAGGCAGGGGGGTTCACCCCTCCACTTT.

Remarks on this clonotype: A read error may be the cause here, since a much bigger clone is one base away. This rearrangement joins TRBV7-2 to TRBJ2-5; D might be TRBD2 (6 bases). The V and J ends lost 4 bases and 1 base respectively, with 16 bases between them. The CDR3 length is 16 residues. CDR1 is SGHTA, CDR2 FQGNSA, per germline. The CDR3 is CASSSFHGGTQETQYF. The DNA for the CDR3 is TGTGCCAGCAGCTCCTTCCACGGCGGGACCCAAGAGACCCAGTACTTC.

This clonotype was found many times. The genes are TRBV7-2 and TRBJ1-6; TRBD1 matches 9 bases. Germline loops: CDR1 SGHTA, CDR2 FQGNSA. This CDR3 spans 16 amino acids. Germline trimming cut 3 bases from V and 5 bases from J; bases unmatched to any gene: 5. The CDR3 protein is CASSFSGQGNNSPLHF. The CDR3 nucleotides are TGTGCCAGCAGCTTTTCAGGACAGGGGAATAATTCACCCCTCCACTTT.

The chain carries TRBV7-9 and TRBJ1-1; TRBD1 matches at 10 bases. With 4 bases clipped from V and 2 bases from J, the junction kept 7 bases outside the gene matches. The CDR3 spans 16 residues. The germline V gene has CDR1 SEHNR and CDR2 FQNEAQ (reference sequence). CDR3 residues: CASSSRTGGLNTEAFF. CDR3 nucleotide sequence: TGTGCCAGCAGCTCCCGGACAGGGGGTCTCAACACTGAAGCTTTCTTT.

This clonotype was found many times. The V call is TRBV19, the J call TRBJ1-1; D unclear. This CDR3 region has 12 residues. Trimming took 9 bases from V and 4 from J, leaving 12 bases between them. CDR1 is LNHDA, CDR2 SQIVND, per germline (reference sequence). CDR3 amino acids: CASSQGATEAFF. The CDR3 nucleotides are TGTGCCAGCAGTCAAGGAGCCACTGAAGCTTTCTTT.

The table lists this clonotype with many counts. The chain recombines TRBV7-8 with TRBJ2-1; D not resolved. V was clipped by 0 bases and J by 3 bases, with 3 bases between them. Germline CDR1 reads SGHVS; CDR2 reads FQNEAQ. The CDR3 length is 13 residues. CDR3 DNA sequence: TGTGCCAGCAGCTTAGCGTTCTACAATGAGCAGTTCTTC. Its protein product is CASSLAFYNEQFF.

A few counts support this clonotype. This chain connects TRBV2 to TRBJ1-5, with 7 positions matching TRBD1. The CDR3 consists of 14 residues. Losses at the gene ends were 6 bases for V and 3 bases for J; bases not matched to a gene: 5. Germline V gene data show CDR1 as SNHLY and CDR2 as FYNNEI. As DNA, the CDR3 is TGTGCCAGCAGGCCTGGGACAGACAATCAGCCCCAGCATTTT. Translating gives CASRPGTDNQPQHF.

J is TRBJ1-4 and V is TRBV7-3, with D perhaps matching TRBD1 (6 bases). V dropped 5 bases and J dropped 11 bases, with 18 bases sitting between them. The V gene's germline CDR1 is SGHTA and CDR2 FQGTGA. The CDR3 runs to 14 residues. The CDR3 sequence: CASSHRTVPLKLFF. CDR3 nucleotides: TGTGCCAGCAGCCATAGGACAGTCCCCTTGAAACTGTTTTTT.

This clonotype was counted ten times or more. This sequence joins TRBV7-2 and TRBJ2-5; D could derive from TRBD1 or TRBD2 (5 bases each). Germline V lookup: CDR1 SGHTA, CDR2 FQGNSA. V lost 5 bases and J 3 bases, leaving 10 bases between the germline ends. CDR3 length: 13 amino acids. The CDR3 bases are TGTGCCAGCAGCAGGGGAGAGGAAGAGACCCAGTACTTC. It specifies CASSRGEEETQYF. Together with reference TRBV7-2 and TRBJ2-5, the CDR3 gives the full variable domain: GAGVSQSPSNKVTEKGKDVELRCDPISGHTALYWYRQSLGQGLEFLIYFQGNSAPDKSGLPSDRFSAERTGGSVSTLTIQRTQQEDSAVYLCASSRGEEETQYFGPGTRLLVL.

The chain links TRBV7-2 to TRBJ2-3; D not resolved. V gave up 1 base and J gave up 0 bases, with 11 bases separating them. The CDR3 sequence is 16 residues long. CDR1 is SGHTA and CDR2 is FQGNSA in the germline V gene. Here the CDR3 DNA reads TGTGCCAGCAGCTTAGATACGGTAGTAAGCACAGATACGCAGTATTTT. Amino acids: CASSLDTVVSTDTQYF.

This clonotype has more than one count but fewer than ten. The CDR3 coding sequence is TGTGCCACCAGCAGAACGGGACAGGGTAACACTGAAGCTTTCTTT. This gives the protein CATSRTGQGNTEAFF. The rearrangement links TRBV15 to TRBJ1-1; 9 bases map to TRBD1. The CDR3 runs to 15 residues. The germline gives CDR1 LNHNV, CDR2 YYDKDF (reference sequence). J was trimmed by 2 bases and V by 2 bases; bases with no gene match: 3. Combining the CDR3 with reference TRBV15 and TRBJ1-1 gives the whole variable domain DAMVIQNPRYQVTQFGKPVTLSCSQTLNHNVMYWYQQKSSQAPKLLFHYYDKDFNNEADTPDNFQSRRPNTSFCFLDIRSPGLGDTAMYLCATSRTGQGNTEAFFGQGTRLTVV.

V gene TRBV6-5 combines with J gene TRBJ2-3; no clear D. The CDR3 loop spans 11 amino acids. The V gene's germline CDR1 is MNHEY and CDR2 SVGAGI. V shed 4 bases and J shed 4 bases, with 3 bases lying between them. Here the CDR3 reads CASSCADTQYF. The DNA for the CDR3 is TGTGCCAGCAGTTGTGCAGATACGCAGTATTTT.

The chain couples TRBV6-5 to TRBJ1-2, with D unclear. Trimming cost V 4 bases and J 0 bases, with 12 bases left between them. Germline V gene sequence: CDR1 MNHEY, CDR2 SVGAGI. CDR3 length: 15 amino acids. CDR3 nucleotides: TGTGCCAGCAGTTCCCCTCATGGAGCTAACTATGGCTACACCTTC. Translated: CASSSPHGANYGYTF.

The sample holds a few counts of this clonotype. The CDR3 coding sequence is TGCGCCAGCAGCCAAGGCGGGACTCGCTACACCTTC. Protein sequence: CASSQGGTRYTF. This chain links TRBV4-1 with TRBJ1-2; weak D call: TRBD1 (5 bases). Germline V gene sequence: CDR1 MGHRA, CDR2 YSYEKL. CDR3 length: 12 residues. The V and J ends lost 1 base and 9 bases respectively, with 9 bases between them.

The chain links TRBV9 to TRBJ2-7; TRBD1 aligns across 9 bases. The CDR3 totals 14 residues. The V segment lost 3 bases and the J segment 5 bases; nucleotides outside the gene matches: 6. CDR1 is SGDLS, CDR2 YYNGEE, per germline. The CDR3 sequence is CASSEGTGLDEQYF. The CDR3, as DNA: TGTGCCAGCAGCGAGGGGACAGGGTTAGACGAGCAGTACTTC.

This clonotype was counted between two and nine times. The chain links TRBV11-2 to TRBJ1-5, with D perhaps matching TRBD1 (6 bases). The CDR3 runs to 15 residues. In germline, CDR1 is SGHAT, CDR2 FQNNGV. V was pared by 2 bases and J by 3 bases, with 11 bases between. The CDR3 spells CASSLRPGVNQPQHF. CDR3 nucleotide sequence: TGTGCCAGCAGCTTAAGGCCAGGGGTCAATCAGCCCCAGCATTTT.

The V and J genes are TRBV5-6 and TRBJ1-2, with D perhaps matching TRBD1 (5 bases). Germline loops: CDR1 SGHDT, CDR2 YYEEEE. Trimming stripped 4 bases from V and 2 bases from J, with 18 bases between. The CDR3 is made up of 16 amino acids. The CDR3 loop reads CASSLAGYGNNYGYTF. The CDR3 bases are TGTGCCAGCAGCCTGGCAGGGTATGGGAACAACTATGGCTACACCTTC. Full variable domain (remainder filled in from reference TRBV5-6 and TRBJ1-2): DAGVTQSPTHLIKTRGQQVTLRCSPKSGHDTVSWYQQALGQGPQFIFQYYEEEERQRGNFPDRFSGHQFPNYSSELNVNALLLGDSALYLCASSLAGYGNNYGYTFGSGTRLTVV.

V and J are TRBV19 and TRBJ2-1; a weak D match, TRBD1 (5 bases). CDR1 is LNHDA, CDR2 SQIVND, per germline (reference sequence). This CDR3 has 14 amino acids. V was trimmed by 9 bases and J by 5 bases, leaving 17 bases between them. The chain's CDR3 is CASEDMKRNNEQFF. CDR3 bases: TGTGCCAGCGAGGACATGAAACGTAACAATGAGCAGTTCTTC.

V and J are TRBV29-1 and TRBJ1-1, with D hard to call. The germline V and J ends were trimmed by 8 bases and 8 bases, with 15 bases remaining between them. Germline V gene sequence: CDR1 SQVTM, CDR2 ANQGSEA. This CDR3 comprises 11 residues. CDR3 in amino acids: CSHSMGKEAFF. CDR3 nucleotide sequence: TGCAGCCACTCAATGGGCAAGGAAGCTTTCTTT. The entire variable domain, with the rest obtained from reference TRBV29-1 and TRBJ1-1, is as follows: SAVISQKPSRDICQRGTSLTIQCQVDSQVTMMFWYRQQPGQSLTLIATANQGSEATYESGFVIDKFPISRPNLTFSTLTVSNMSPEDSSIYLCSHSMGKEAFFGQGTRLTVV.

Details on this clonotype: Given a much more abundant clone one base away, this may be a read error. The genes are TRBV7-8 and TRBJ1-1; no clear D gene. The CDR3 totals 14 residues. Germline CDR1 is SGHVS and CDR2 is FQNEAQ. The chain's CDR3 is CASTRGVTNIEAFF. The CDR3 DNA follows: TGTGCCAGCACACGTGGGGTCACAAACATTGAAGCTTTCTTT.

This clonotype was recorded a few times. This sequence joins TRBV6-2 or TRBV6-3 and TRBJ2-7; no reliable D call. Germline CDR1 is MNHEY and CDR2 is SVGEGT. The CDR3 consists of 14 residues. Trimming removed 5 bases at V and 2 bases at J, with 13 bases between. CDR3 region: CASSDPLGTYEQYV. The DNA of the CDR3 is TGTGCCAGCAGTGATCCGCTTGGTACCTACGAGCAGTACGTC.